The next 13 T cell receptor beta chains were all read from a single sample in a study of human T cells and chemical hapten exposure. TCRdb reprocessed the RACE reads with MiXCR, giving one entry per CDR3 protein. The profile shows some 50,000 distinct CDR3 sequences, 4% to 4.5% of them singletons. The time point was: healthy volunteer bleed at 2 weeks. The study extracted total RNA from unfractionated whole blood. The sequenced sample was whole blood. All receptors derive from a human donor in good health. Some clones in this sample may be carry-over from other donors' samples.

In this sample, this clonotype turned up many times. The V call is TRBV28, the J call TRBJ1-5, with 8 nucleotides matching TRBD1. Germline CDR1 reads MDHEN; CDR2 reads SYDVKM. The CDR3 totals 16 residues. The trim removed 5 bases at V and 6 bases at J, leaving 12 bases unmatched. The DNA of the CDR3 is TGTGCCAGCAGTAGTGGACAGGGCCTCAGGTTTCAGCCCCAGCATTTT. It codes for CASSSGQGLRFQPQHF. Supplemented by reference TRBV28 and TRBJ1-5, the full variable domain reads DVKVTQSSRYLVKRTGEKVFLECVQDMDHENMFWYRQDPGLGLRLIYFSYDVKMKEKGDIPEGYSVSREKKERFSLILESASTNQTSMYLCASSSGQGLRFQPQHFGDGTRLSIL.

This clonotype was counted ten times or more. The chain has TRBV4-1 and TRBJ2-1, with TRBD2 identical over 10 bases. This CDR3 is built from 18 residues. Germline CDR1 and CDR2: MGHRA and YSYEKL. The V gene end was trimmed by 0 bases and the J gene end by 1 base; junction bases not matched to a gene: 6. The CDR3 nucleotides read TGCGCCAGCAGCCAAGATAGGCTAGCGGGAGCGTCCTACAATGAGCAGTTCTTC. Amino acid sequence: CASSQDRLAGASYNEQFF.

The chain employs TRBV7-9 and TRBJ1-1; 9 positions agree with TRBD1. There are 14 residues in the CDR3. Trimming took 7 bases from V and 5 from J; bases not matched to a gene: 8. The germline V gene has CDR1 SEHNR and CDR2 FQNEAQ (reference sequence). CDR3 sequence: CASTPTGGETEAFF. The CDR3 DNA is TGTGCCAGCACTCCGACAGGGGGAGAAACTGAAGCTTTCTTT.

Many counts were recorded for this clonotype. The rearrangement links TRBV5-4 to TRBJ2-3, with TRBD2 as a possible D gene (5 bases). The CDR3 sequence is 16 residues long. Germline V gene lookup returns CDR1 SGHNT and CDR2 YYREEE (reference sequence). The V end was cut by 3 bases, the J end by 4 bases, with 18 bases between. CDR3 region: CASSYSSGNPPDTQYF. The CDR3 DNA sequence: TGTGCCAGCAGCTATAGTTCCGGGAATCCTCCAGATACGCAGTATTTT.

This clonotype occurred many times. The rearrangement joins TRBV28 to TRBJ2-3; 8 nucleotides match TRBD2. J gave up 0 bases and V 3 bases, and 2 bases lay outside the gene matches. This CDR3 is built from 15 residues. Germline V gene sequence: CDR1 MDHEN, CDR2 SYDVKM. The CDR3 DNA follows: TGTGCCAGCAGTTTTAGCGGGGAGAGCACAGATACGCAGTATTTT. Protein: CASSFSGESTDTQYF. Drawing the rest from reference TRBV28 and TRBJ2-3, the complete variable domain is DVKVTQSSRYLVKRTGEKVFLECVQDMDHENMFWYRQDPGLGLRLIYFSYDVKMKEKGDIPEGYSVSREKKERFSLILESASTNQTSMYLCASSFSGESTDTQYFGPGTRLTVL.

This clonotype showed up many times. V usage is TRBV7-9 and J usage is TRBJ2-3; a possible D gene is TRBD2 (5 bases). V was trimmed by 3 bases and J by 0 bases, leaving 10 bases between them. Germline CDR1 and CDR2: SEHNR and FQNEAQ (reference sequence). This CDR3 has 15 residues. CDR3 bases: TGTGCCAGCAGCTTCGGTGGGAGCAGCACAGATACGCAGTATTTT. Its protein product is CASSFGGSSTDTQYF.

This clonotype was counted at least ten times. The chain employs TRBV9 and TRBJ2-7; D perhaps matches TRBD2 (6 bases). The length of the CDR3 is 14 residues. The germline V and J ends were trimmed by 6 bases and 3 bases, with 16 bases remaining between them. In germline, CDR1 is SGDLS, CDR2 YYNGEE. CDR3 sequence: CASTPGLNNYEQYF. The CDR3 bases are TGTGCCAGCACCCCGGGACTGAACAACTACGAGCAGTACTTC.

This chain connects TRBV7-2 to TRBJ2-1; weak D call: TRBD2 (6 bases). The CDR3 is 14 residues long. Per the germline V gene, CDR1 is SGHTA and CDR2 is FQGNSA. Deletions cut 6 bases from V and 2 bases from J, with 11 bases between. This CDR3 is CASRPGGAYNEQFF. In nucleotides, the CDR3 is TGTGCCAGCAGGCCCGGCGGGGCCTACAATGAGCAGTTCTTC. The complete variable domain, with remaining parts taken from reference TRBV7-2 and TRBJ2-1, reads GAGVSQSPSNKVTEKGKDVELRCDPISGHTALYWYRQSLGQGLEFLIYFQGNSAPDKSGLPSDRFSAERTGGSVSTLTIQRTQQEDSAVYLCASRPGGAYNEQFFGPGTRLTVL.

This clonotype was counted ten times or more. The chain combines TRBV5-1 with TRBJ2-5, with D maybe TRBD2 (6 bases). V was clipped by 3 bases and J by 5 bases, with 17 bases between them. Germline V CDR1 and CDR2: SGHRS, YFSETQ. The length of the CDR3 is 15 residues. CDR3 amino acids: CASSSTWRDGETQYF. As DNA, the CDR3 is TGCGCCAGCAGCTCTACCTGGCGGGACGGGGAGACCCAGTACTTC.

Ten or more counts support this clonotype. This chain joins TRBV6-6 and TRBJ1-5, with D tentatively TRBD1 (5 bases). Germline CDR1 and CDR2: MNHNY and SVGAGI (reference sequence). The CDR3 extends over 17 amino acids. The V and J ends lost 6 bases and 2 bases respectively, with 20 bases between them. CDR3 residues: CASSPRMVGGGNQPQHF. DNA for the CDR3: TGTGCCAGCAGCCCGAGAATGGTCGGGGGAGGCAATCAGCCCCAGCATTTT.

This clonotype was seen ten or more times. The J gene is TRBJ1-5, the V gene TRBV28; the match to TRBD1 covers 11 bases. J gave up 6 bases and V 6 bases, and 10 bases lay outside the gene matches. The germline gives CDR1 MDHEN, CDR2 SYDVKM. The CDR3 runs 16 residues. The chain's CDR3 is CASRAFGQGASQPQHF. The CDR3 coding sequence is TGTGCCAGCAGAGCGTTTGGACAGGGGGCCTCTCAGCCCCAGCATTTT.

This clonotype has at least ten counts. The CDR3 reads CSGGGQGGSGYTF. As DNA, the CDR3 is TGCAGCGGGGGGGGACAGGGAGGTAGTGGCTACACCTTC. The chain joins TRBV20-1 to TRBJ1-2, with 9 bases fitting TRBD1. The CDR3 is made up of 13 amino acids. The germline V gene encodes CDR1 DFQATT and CDR2 SNEGSKA (reference sequence).

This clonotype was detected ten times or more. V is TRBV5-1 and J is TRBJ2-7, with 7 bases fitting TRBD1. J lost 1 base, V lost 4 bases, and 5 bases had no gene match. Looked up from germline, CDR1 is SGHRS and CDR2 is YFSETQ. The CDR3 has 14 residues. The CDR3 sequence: CASSTGTASYEQYF. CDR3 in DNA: TGCGCCAGCAGCACCGGGACAGCATCCTACGAGCAGTACTTC.